The 14 T cell receptor beta chains in this list originate from one sample, sequenced in a study of T cells in narcolepsy. The protocol was immunoSEQ multiplex PCR, while the TCRdb copy is restricted to in-frame clones and leaves out a portion. The table shows about 30,000 clones, with around four fifths occurring only once. Sequencing input: CD45RA- memory CD4+ T cells from PBMCs. These receptors all come from a human donor with narcolepsy.

The CDR3 region is CASSLIPGLEAFF. The CDR3 nucleotides are TGTGCCAGCAGCTTAATTCCCGGGCTTGAAGCTTTCTTT. The genes are TRBV7-8 and TRBJ1-1; no definite D call. The CDR3 spans 13 residues. The V gene lost 2 bases and the J gene lost 7 bases, with 11 bases spanning the gap. The germline V gene encodes CDR1 SGHVS and CDR2 FQNEAQ.

The chain couples TRBV5-4 to TRBJ2-1; possible D gene TRBD2, 6 bases. Looked up from germline, CDR1 is SGHNT and CDR2 is YYREEE (reference sequence). The CDR3 is 16 amino acids. V lost 0 bases and J 3 bases, leaving 13 bases between the germline ends. CDR3 DNA sequence: TGTGCCAGCAGCTTGGAAGGAGGGGCAAGCTACAATGAGCAGTTCTTC. Translation: CASSLEGGASYNEQFF.

The chain recombines TRBV19 with TRBJ1-2; the D gene is possibly TRBD1 (5 bases). Germline V gene sequence: CDR1 LNHDA, CDR2 SQIVND (reference sequence). This CDR3 is 13 amino acids long. With 10 bases removed from V and 2 bases from J, the gap between germline ends came to 14 bases. The CDR3 DNA reads TGTGCCACCCGCATGGGGGGAAACTATGGCTACACCTTC. Translated: CATRMGGNYGYTF.

The V gene is TRBV7-9, the J gene TRBJ1-5, with D uncertain. This CDR3 spans 15 amino acids. With 4 bases removed from V and 1 base from J, the gap between germline ends came to 11 bases. The germline V gene encodes CDR1 SEHNR and CDR2 FQNEAQ (reference sequence). The CDR3 DNA is TGTGCCAGCAGCTCCGACGGTAGAAGCAATCAGCCCCAGCATTTT. Its translation is CASSSDGRSNQPQHF.

The chain combines TRBV2 with TRBJ2-3; 10 nucleotides agree with TRBD2. Germline V gene data show CDR1 as SNHLY and CDR2 as FYNNEI. The CDR3 runs to 15 residues. The J segment lost 2 bases and the V segment lost 7 bases, leaving 6 bases of the junction unmatched. Here the CDR3 reads CASKSGGADTDTQYF. In DNA form, the CDR3 reads TGTGCCAGCAAGAGCGGGGGGGCAGACACAGATACGCAGTATTTT.

The chain uses TRBV10-3 and TRBJ1-4, with D possibly matching TRBD1 (5 bases). Germline V lookup: CDR1 ENHRY, CDR2 SYGVKD. This CDR3 spans 17 amino acids. Trimming shortened V by 5 bases and J by 6 bases, and 22 bases separated the two germline ends. CDR3 coding DNA: TGTGCCATCAGTCGAGGCAGGGCACTGTTACGAGATGAAAAACTGTTTTTT. It yields the protein CAISRGRALLRDEKLFF.

The genes are TRBV19 and TRBJ2-2, with a weak D call TRBD2 (6 bases). In germline, CDR1 is LNHDA, CDR2 SQIVND (reference sequence). Trimming cost V 3 bases and J 0 bases, with 8 bases left between them. The CDR3 totals 15 residues. The CDR3 reads CASSIAGPNTGELFF. The CDR3 DNA reads as TGTGCCAGTAGTATCGCGGGACCGAACACCGGGGAGCTGTTTTTT.

The V and J genes are TRBV7-8 and TRBJ2-2; no definite D call. Per the germline V gene, CDR1 is SGHVS and CDR2 is FQNEAQ. V lost 8 bases, J lost 1 base, and 8 bases lay in between. This CDR3 region has 13 residues. This chain's CDR3 is CASSLGNTGELFF. CDR3 nucleotides: TGTGCCAGCTCCCTCGGGAACACCGGGGAGCTGTTTTTT.

The CDR3 DNA sequence: TGCAGCGTGGTGAAAGCTAACTATGGCTACACCTTC. This gives the protein CSVVKANYGYTF. The chain uses TRBV29-1 and TRBJ1-2; D remains ambiguous. The germline V and J ends were trimmed by 6 bases and 0 bases, with 8 bases remaining between them. Looked up from germline, CDR1 is SQVTM and CDR2 is ANQGSEA. The CDR3 is made up of 12 amino acids. The complete variable domain, with remaining parts taken from reference TRBV29-1 and TRBJ1-2, reads SAVISQKPSRDICQRGTSLTIQCQVDSQVTMMFWYRQQPGQSLTLIATANQGSEATYESGFVIDKFPISRPNLTFSTLTVSNMSPEDSSIYLCSVVKANYGYTFGSGTRLTVV.

The chain carries TRBV21-1 and TRBJ1-5; TRBD1, the table's D call, was not compared with the DNA. TRBV21-1 is listed as a pseudogene. The CDR3 totals 13 residues. The chain's CDR3 is CASSKVVGQPQHF. The CDR3 DNA reads TGTGCCAGCAGCAAAGTGGTGGGCCAGCCCCAGCATTTT.

This chain's CDR3 is CASSALANTEAFF. Here the CDR3 DNA reads TGTGCCAGCAGTGCGTTGGCGAACACTGAAGCTTTCTTT. V and J are TRBV6-5 and TRBJ1-1; D gene ambiguous. The CDR3 length is 13 residues. Per germline, CDR1 MNHEY and CDR2 SVGAGI. V was shortened by 5 bases and J by 1 base, with 8 bases between the two germline ends.

This clone was observed a single time. The gene calls are TRBV25-1 and TRBJ2-5; 8 nucleotides match TRBD1. CDR3 size: 15 residues. Trimming removed 8 bases from V and 2 bases from J; junction bases left unmatched: 10. Germline CDR1 reads MGHDK; CDR2 reads SYGVNS. For the CDR3, the DNA is TGTGCCAGCTCCCGCGGAGACAGGGGTCAAGAGACCCAGTACTTC. Its translation is CASSRGDRGQETQYF.

The V gene is TRBV29-1, the J gene TRBJ2-3; either TRBD1 or TRBD2 may fit D (5 bases each). V was shortened by 6 bases and J by 4 bases, with 14 bases between the two germline ends. This CDR3 is 13 amino acids long. Germline V lookup: CDR1 SQVTM, CDR2 ANQGSEA. The CDR3 protein is CSVQRGLADTQYF. In DNA, the CDR3 is TGCAGCGTCCAGAGGGGATTGGCAGATACGCAGTATTTT.

The CDR3 DNA follows: TGCGCCAGCAGTCAGGAGGCAGGTGGTATCTCCTACGAGCAGTACTTC. It specifies CASSQEAGGISYEQYF. The J gene is TRBJ2-7, the V gene TRBV23-1, with D maybe TRBD2 (5 bases). TRBV23-1 falls under the ORF class, with uncertain function. Trimming shortened V by 3 bases and J by 0 bases, and 15 bases separated the two germline ends. The CDR3 runs 16 residues.